This entry describes one TCR beta chain. Its antigen remains unidentified. No much larger clonotype is one base removed from it; base qualities were not supplied. This sample was taken from a study of T cell repertoires in cytomegalovirus infection (dated by TCRdb to between 2018 and 2021). Regarding the research as a whole: Peptide stimulations targeted recently identified HLA-C-restricted CMV epitopes, whose presentation resists viral immunomodulation, together with well-studied HLA-B-restricted epitopes. Donor HLA type was relevant to the analysis, because carriage of CMV infection together with the matching HLA type was indicated by public TCR beta signatures.

These reads were obtained on an Illumina HiSeq 1500. The public reads were reanalyzed by TCRdb: fastp trimming at Q25, MiXCR alignment, in-frame beta chains only. Each entry is one CDR3 protein sequence, shown with its most common DNA and genes. A total of about 830,000 distinct CDR3 sequences appear in this sample, about 30% of them only once. The ten largest clones represent 12% of the sample. What the research found in general, with its limitations: In both this cohort and an independent approximately 400-donor cohort, the cumulative frequency of public TCR beta family members distinguished carriers of CMV infection plus the relevant HLA type. In the ex vivo response, HLA-C-restricted CMV-specific TCR beta clonotypes were dominant, and in two of eight donors the single most frequent clonotype came from this HLA-C-restricted group.

CDR1 MNHEY and CDR2 SMNVEV were looked up in the germline V gene (reference sequence). Here V drops 10 bases and J drops 6 bases, and the junction holds 14 bases not matched to any gene. Measured from the cysteine to the phenylalanine, the CDR3 is 15 residues long. Only the CDR3 DNA stays, 45 bases, in frame from base 1. Sample treatment or condition, as interpreted from the label and publication: in vitro stimulation with specific CMV peptide epitopes to enrich CMV-specific T cells. The source of this sequence is a human donor in good health (CMV status not recorded). Some clones in this sample may be carry-over from other donors' samples. The chain uses TRBV27 and TRBJ2-1; 8 bases in the junction line up with TRBD1. The specimen was cultured CD8+ T cells from PBMCs, collected from culture after CMV antigen stimulation. The nucleotide sequence reads as follows: TGTGCCATCGGTACTGGGGACAGGACTTTCAATGAGCAGTTCTTC. The encoded protein is CAIGTGDRTFNEQFF.